This T cell receptor beta chain appears in the sequencing data of a study of blood T cell repertoires in COVID-19. V was clipped by 6 bases and J by 7 bases; unmatched bases: 9. CDR1 is MDHEN, CDR2 SYDVKM, per germline. This CDR3 has 13 amino acids. Those enrolled, adults aged roughly 18 to 90 years, came from fewer than 25 US areas. Clones were read by immunoSEQ multiplex PCR, and TCRdb kept only the in-frame ones, dropping some. The repertoire holds fewer than 200,000 clones, with approximately 82% as singletons. The specimen sequenced was PBMCs or T cells enriched from blood (not recorded which). The source of this sequence is a woman in her forties or fifties in a cohort exposed to, infected with or recovered from COVID-19 (not recorded which). V is TRBV28 and J is TRBJ2-7; 7 bases fit TRBD1. CDR3 in DNA: TGTGCCAGCAGGTCGGACAGGCGTCGGGAGCAGTACTTC. Translated: CASRSDRRREQYF.